This T cell receptor beta chain was recovered during a study of regulatory T cells in long-lasting Graves disease. On the study more broadly: New Graves' disease cases had less than 3 months of antithyroid drugs.

Libraries of TCR beta came from iRepertoire HTBI primers plus Arm-PCR of CDR3 regions. From the multiplex PCR reads, TCRdb called clonotypes with MiXCR, one entry per CDR3 protein. The sample has about 400,000 distinct CDR3 sequences, roughly a sixth seen once. Time point described: newly diagnosed GD, antithyroid drugs for less than 3 months. The authors made the TCR library using RNA they extracted from PBMCs. Patients hailed from an endocrinology department in Xi'an, China. Study-level points and caveats: Researchers reported studying only peripheral blood, not thyroid tissue.

This clonotype was recorded at least ten times. Its specificity is not known. The sequence was collected from a female donor with Graves disease. Sequencing was performed on peripheral blood mononuclear cells (PBMCs), taken at new diagnosis, from a patient treated with antithyroid drugs.

CDR3: CASSLVRTTDTQYF. CDR3 nucleotides: TGTGCCAGCAGCTTGGTCCGGACCACAGATACGCAGTATTTT. The V call is TRBV5-5, the J call TRBJ2-3; no reliable D call. Trimming shortened V by 0 bases and J by 2 bases, and 7 bases separated the two germline ends. Germline loops: CDR1 SGHKS, CDR2 YYEKEE (reference sequence). The CDR3 loop spans 14 amino acids.